Listed below are T cell receptor beta chains from one sample, sequenced in a study of beta chain features in type 1 diabetes. Sequencing was performed with immunoSEQ multiplex PCR; in TCRdb, only in-frame clones are kept and a portion is missing. The sample carries about 270,000 clones, 13% to 15% recorded once. Material for sequencing was naive CD4+ T cells from blood. Receptors originate from a man aged 25-45 years with type 1 diabetes. Each CDR3 is given with its conserved first and last residue. The D gene is left open where the match is weak. Size values are once, few and many counts, or a class for expanded clones, and some rows have none.

TRBV30	few	NA	TRBJ1-5	TGTGCCTGGGGGCTGGGAGGGCTGGGAAATCAGCCCCAGCATTTT	CAWGLGGLGNQPQHF
TRBV30	few	TRBD1	TRBJ1-5	TGTGCCTGGAGTGTGGACAGGGTTCGTAATCAGCCCCAGCATTTT	CAWSVDRVRNQPQHF
TRBV29-1	few	TRBD2	TRBJ2-7	TGCAGCGTTCAAAAGGGACTAGCGCATCATACCTACGAGCAGTACTTC	CSVQKGLAHHTYEQYF
TRBV5-1	NA	TRBD1	TRBJ2-7	TGCGCCAGCAGCTTATCGCGACAGGGCCACGAGCAGTACTTC	CASSLSRQGHEQYF
TRBV6-5	few	NA	TRBJ1-2	TGTGCCAGCAGTCCGGAGGGTAACTATGGCTACACCTTC	CASSPEGNYGYTF
TRBV28	few	NA	TRBJ1-2	TGTGCTACGGCGGCTCTCTATGGCTACACCTTC	CATAALYGYTF
TRBV28	NA	NA	TRBJ1-2	TGTGCCAGCAGTTCCCCATATGGCTACACCTTC	CASSSPYGYTF
TRBV29-1	NA	NA	TRBJ1-1	TGCAGCGTTGAGGTTGGGGCTAGAACTGAAGCTTTCTTT	CSVEVGARTEAFF
TRBV6-5	NA	NA	TRBJ2-2	TGTGCCAGCAAAGCACCGAACACCGGGGAGCTGTTTTTT	CASKAPNTGELFF
TRBV5-1	NA	NA	TRBJ1-5	TGCGCCAGCAGCCCTGGTCCGGGAGGCAATCAGCCCCAGCATTTT	CASSPGPGGNQPQHF
TRBV7-2	NA	TRBD1	TRBJ2-7	TGTGCCAGCAGTCATTCAAGGACAGGGCTGGGCGAGCAGTACTTC	CASSHSRTGLGEQYF
TRBV4-3	few	NA	TRBJ2-4	TGCGCCAGCAGCGCCCGAGGCGTAGCCAAAAACATTCAGTACTTC	CASSARGVAKNIQYF
TRBV15	NA	NA	TRBJ2-1	TGTGCCACCAGCAGGGTGCGGTTCTCCTACAATGAGCAGTTCTTC	CATSRVRFSYNEQFF
TRBV30	NA	NA	TRBJ2-5	TGTGCCGGCGCGGCAGGGGGGTTGGAGACCCAGTACTTC	CAGAAGGLETQYF
TRBV28	few	TRBD2	TRBJ2-4	TGTGCCAGCAGTCGCTTGACTAGCGGGAGTACCAAAAACATTCAGTACTTC	CASSRLTSGSTKNIQYF
TRBV2	few	TRBD1	TRBJ1-1	TGTGCCAGCAGTGAATTACAGGGGGCCACTGAAGCTTTCTTT	CASSELQGATEAFF
TRBV25-1	NA	TRBD2	TRBJ2-2	TGTGCCAGCAGTGAAGCGGGAGGGCCAATCGGGGAGCTGTTTTTT	CASSEAGGPIGELFF
TRBV5-1	NA	TRBD2	TRBJ2-1	TGCGCCAGCAGCCGGGTAGCGGGAGACAATGAGCAGTTCTTC	CASSRVAGDNEQFF
TRBV28	few	TRBD2	TRBJ2-1	TGTGCCAGCCTCAGCGGGAGTGACAATGAGCAGTTCTTC	CASLSGSDNEQFF
TRBV18	NA	NA	TRBJ2-1	TGTGCCAGCTCACCAAGTCCCCAGGGTGGCAATGAGCAGTTCTTC	CASSPSPQGGNEQFF
TRBV28	few	NA	TRBJ1-2	TGTGCCAGCAGTACCTCCGCTGCGGGGGGCCCCAACTATGGCTACACCTTC	CASSTSAAGGPNYGYTF
TRBV5-8	NA	NA	TRBJ1-1	TGTGCCAGCAGAACGGGGGGCTTGGACACTGAAGCTTTCTTT	CASRTGGLDTEAFF
TRBV5-4	NA	NA	TRBJ1-5	TGTGCCAGCAGCCGTGACCCAGGCCAGCCCCAGCATTTT	CASSRDPGQPQHF